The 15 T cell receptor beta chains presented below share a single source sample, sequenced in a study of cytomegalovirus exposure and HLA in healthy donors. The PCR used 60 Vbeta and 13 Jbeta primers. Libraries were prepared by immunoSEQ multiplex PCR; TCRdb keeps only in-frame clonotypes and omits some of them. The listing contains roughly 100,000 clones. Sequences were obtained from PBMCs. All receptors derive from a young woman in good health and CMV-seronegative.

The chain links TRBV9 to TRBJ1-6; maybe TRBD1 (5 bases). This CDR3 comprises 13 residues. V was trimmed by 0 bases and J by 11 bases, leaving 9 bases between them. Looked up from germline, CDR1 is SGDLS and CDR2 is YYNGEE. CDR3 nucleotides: TGTGCCAGCAGCGTAGGGGGGGGAACACCCCTCCACTTT. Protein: CASSVGGGTPLHF.

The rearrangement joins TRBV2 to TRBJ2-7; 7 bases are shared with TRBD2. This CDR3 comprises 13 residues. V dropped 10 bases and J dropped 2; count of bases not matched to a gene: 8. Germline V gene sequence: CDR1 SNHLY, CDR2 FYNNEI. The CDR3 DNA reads TGTGCCACCCTTAGCGGGCCTACCTACGAGCAGTACTTC. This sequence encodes CATLSGPTYEQYF.

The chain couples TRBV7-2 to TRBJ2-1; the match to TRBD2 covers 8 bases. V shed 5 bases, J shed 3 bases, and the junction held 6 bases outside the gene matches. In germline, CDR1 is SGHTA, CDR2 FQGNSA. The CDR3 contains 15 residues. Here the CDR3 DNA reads TGTGCCAGCAGCCGCGCGGCGGGAGGCTACAATGAGCAGTTCTTC. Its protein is CASSRAAGGYNEQFF.

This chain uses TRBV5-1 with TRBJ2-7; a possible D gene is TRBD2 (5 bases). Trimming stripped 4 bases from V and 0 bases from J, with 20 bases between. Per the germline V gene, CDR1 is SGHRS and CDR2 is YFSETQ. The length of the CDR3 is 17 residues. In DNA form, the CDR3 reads TGCGCCAGCAGCCCGGTCGGGGATTTAACCTCCTCCTACGAGCAGTACTTC. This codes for CASSPVGDLTSSYEQYF.

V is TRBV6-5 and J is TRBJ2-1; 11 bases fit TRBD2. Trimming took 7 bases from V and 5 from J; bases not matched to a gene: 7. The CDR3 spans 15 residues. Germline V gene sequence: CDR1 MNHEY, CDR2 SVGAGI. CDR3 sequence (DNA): TGTGCCAGCAAACTCCAACTAGCGGGAGACAATGAGCAGTTCTTC. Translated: CASKLQLAGDNEQFF.

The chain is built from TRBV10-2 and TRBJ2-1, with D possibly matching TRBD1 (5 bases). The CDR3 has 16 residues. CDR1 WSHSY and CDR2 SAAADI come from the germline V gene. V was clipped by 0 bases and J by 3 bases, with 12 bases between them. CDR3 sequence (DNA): TGCGCCAGCAGTGAGTCAGGGGCGACCTACTACAATGAGCAGTTCTTC. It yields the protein CASSESGATYYNEQFF.

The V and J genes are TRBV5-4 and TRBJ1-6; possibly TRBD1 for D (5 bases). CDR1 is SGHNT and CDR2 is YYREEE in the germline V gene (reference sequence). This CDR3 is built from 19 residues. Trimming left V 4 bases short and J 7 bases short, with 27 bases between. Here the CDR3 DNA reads TGTGCCAGCAGCCGCCTGGAGGTTCTGTTCGGGGGAGAAAATTCACCCCTCCACTTT. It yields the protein CASSRLEVLFGGENSPLHF.

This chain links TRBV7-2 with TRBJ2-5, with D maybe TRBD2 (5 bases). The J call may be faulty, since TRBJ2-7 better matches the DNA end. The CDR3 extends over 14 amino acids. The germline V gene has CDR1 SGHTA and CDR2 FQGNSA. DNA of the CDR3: TGTGCCAGCAGCCTTCGGACTGATGGATACGAGCAGTACTTC. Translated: CASSLRTDGYEQYF.

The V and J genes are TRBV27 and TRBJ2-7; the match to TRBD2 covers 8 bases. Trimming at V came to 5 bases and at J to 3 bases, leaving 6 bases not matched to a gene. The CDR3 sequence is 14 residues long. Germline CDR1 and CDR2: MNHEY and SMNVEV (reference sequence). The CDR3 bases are TGTGCCAGCAGTATAGCGGGGCGAAACTACGAGCAGTACTTC. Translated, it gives CASSIAGRNYEQYF.

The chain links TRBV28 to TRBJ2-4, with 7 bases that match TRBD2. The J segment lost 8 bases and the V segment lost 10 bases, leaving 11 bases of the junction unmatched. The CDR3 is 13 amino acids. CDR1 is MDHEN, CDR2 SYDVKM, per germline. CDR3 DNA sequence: TGTGCCACCTATAGGGAGGGAGGGCACATTCAGTACTTC. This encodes CATYREGGHIQYF.

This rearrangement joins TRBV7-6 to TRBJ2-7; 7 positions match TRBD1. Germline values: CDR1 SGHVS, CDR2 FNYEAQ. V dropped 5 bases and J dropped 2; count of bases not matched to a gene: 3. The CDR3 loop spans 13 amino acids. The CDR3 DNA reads TGTGCCAGCAGCCGCGGACAGGCCTACGAGCAGTACTTC. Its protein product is CASSRGQAYEQYF.

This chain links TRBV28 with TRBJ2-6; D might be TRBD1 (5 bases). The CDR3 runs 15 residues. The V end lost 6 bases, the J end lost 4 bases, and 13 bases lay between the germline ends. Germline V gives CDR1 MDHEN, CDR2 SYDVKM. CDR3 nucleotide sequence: TGTGCCAGCAGCCCCCTAGGGGCCGGGGCCAACGTCCTGACTTTC. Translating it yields CASSPLGAGANVLTF.

The CDR3 loop is CASSLRGDTIYF. The CDR3 DNA is TGTGCCAGCAGCCTCAGGGGAGACACCATATATTTT. This chain connects TRBV5-4 to TRBJ1-3; TRBD1 is a possible D gene (6 bases). This CDR3 spans 12 amino acids. Germline loops: CDR1 SGHNT, CDR2 YYREEE (reference sequence). With 4 bases removed from V and 8 bases from J, the gap between germline ends came to 10 bases.

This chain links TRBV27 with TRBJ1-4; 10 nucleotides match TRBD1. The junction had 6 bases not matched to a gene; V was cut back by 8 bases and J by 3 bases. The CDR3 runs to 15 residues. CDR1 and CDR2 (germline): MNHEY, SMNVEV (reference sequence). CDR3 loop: CASRGTGEPNEKLFF. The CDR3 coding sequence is TGTGCCAGCCGAGGGACAGGGGAGCCTAATGAAAAACTGTTTTTT.

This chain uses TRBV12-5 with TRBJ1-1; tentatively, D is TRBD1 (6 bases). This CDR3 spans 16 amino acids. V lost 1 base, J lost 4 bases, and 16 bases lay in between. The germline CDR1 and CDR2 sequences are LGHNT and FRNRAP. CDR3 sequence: CASGLEAGALGTEAFF. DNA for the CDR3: TGTGCTAGTGGTTTGGAGGCGGGGGCCCTGGGCACTGAAGCTTTCTTT.